Each of the 32 T cell receptor beta chains below was sequenced from the same sample in a study of OX40 agonist ivuxolimab in advanced cancers. Produced via immunoSEQ multiplex PCR; TCRdb's table is partial and in-frame only. The data show roughly 120,000 clones, 85% to 95% seen once. The sample in question was CD4+ or CD8+ T cells sorted from blood, obtained in a trial of the OX40 agonist ivuxolimab. The receptors were sampled from an adult with an advanced solid tumor such as melanoma, head and neck, liver or kidney cancer.

This clone was seen a single time. The chain couples TRBV6-1 to TRBJ1-2; D possibly corresponds to TRBD1 (5 bases). V was trimmed by 4 bases and J by 5 bases, leaving 8 bases between them. There are 12 residues in the CDR3. The V gene's germline CDR1 is MNHNS and CDR2 SASEGT. The CDR3 loop reads CASSADSYGYTF. The CDR3 nucleotides read TGTGCCAGCAGTGCTGACAGTTATGGCTACACCTTC.

V gene TRBV5-4 combines with J gene TRBJ1-4; possibly TRBD1 for D (5 bases). Germline V gene sequence: CDR1 SGHNT, CDR2 YYREEE (reference sequence). Trimming removed 2 bases at V and 8 bases at J, with 13 bases between. The CDR3 has 14 amino acids. CDR3 nucleotides: TGTGCCAGCAGCTTCAGGGACGAAGAGGAAAAACTGTTTTTT. This sequence encodes CASSFRDEEEKLFF.

V usage is TRBV14 and J usage is TRBJ1-2; the D gene is possibly TRBD1 (5 bases). Germline values: CDR1 SGHDN, CDR2 FVKESK. The V end was cut by 4 bases, the J end by 2 bases, with 11 bases between. The CDR3 totals 14 residues. The CDR3 loop is CASSRDLINYGYTF. As DNA, the CDR3 is TGTGCCAGCAGCCGGGACCTTATAAACTATGGCTACACCTTC.

The CDR3 spells CASSGSAGSNYGYTF. CDR3 nucleotide sequence: TGTGCCAGCAGCGGGTCTGCAGGGTCTAACTATGGCTACACCTTC. The rearrangement joins TRBV9 to TRBJ1-2; weak D call: TRBD1 (5 bases). The germline V gene encodes CDR1 SGDLS and CDR2 YYNGEE. The CDR3 totals 15 residues. V lost 3 bases to trimming and J lost 0 bases, with 12 bases between them.

V usage is TRBV7-3 and J usage is TRBJ2-3; tentative D call: TRBD2 (6 bases). This CDR3 spans 13 amino acids. From germline, CDR1 is SGHTA and CDR2 FQGTGA. The ends were cut back, 5 bases at V and 4 bases at J, with 10 bases in the middle. The chain's CDR3 is CASSHGSADTQYF. CDR3 nucleotide sequence: TGTGCCAGCAGCCACGGGAGTGCAGATACGCAGTATTTT.

The chain has TRBV5-1 and TRBJ2-7; no clear D gene. With 3 bases removed from V and 1 base from J, the gap between germline ends came to 11 bases. Germline CDR1 SGHRS, CDR2 YFSETQ. This CDR3 is built from 14 residues. In DNA, the CDR3 is TGCGCCAGCAGCTCCTCGACAATTTCCTACGAGCAGTACTTC. Its protein product is CASSSSTISYEQYF.

This clone was picked up one time. The chain uses TRBV19 and TRBJ2-1, with a possible D match to TRBD2 (6 bases). V dropped 5 bases and J dropped 1 base, with 9 bases sitting between them. The CDR3 loop spans 14 amino acids. The germline V gene encodes CDR1 LNHDA and CDR2 SQIVND (reference sequence). Written as DNA, the CDR3 is TGTGCCAGTAGTCGGGAGACTTCCTACAATGAGCAGTTCTTC. Translated, it gives CASSRETSYNEQFF.

The CDR3, as DNA: TGCGCCAGCAGCTACATACAGGGCAATACCTACAATGAGCAGTTCTTC. It translates to CASSYIQGNTYNEQFF. The chain carries TRBV4-3 and TRBJ2-1; tentative D call: TRBD1 (6 bases). V gave up 5 bases and J gave up 2 bases, with 16 bases separating them. CDR3 size: 16 residues. Per germline, CDR1 LGHNA and CDR2 YSLEER.

This chain uses TRBV5-1 with TRBJ2-7; D call uncertain. This CDR3 has 11 residues. Germline V CDR1 and CDR2: SGHRS, YFSETQ. V gave up 1 base and J gave up 6 bases, with 5 bases separating them. CDR3 loop: CASSLSGEQYF. Written as DNA, the CDR3 is TGCGCCAGCAGCTTGTCTGGCGAGCAGTACTTC.

J is TRBJ1-5 and V is TRBV28, with no clear D. Germline CDR1 is MDHEN and CDR2 is SYDVKM. Trimming cost V 6 bases and J 11 bases, with 20 bases left between them. The CDR3 has 14 amino acids. The CDR3 nucleotides are TGTGCCAGCAGCCTCTCGGTGGGGTCGATAGCCCAGCATTTT. It codes for CASSLSVGSIAQHF.

This clone was counted only a few times. The chain has TRBV4-1 and TRBJ1-1; TRBD1 agrees at 10 bases. CDR3 length equals 12 residues. Trimming at V came to 8 bases and at J to 5 bases, leaving 2 bases not matched to a gene. The germline gives CDR1 MGHRA, CDR2 YSYEKL. The CDR3 sequence is CASRQGATEAFF. CDR3 in DNA: TGCGCCAGCCGACAGGGGGCGACTGAAGCTTTCTTT.

The chain employs TRBV18 and TRBJ1-5; 8 nucleotides match TRBD1. V shed 3 bases, J shed 1 base, and the junction held 14 bases outside the gene matches. The CDR3 runs to 19 residues. The germline CDR1 and CDR2 sequences are KGHSH and LQKENI. The CDR3 bases are TGTGCCAGCTCACCCGTCCCCCCAGGGGGCGGCGGGAGCAATCAGCCCCAGCATTTT. Protein product: CASSPVPPGGGGSNQPQHF.

With regard to this clone: Within the sample, other DNA sequences also encode this same CDR3. The chain uses TRBV7-2 and TRBJ2-7; the D call may be TRBD1 or TRBD2 (5 bases each). CDR1 is SGHTA and CDR2 is FQGNSA in the germline V gene. Trimming left V 5 bases short and J 3 bases short, with 14 bases between. The CDR3 is 14 residues long. This CDR3 reads CASSLLGTDYEQYF. In DNA form, the CDR3 reads TGTGCCAGCAGCCTACTGGGGACGGACTACGAGCAGTACTTC.

The J gene is TRBJ1-2, the V gene TRBV25-1, with D perhaps matching TRBD1 (6 bases). From germline, CDR1 is MGHDK and CDR2 SYGVNS. CDR3 size: 11 residues. V was shortened by 6 bases and J by 8 bases, with 10 bases between the two germline ends. CDR3: CASSRGFGYTF. For the CDR3, the DNA is TGTGCCAGCAGCAGGGGTTTCGGCTACACCTTC.

The chain combines TRBV9 with TRBJ1-5, with 7 bases fitting TRBD1. Germline V gives CDR1 SGDLS, CDR2 YYNGEE. This CDR3 has 15 residues. Trimming removed 2 bases from V and 4 bases from J; junction bases left unmatched: 6. The DNA for the CDR3 is TGTGCCAGCAGCGTGGGGGACAGCCCTAATCAGCCCCAGCATTTT. This sequence encodes CASSVGDSPNQPQHF.

The rearrangement links TRBV5-4 to TRBJ2-1; D not certain. This CDR3 has 14 residues. V gave up 4 bases and J gave up 3 bases, with 11 bases separating them. From germline, CDR1 is SGHNT and CDR2 YYREEE (reference sequence). The CDR3 reads CASSKSQNYNEQFF. The CDR3 coding sequence is TGTGCCAGCAGCAAATCCCAAAACTACAATGAGCAGTTCTTC.

V gene TRBV6-1 combines with J gene TRBJ2-7, with 7 bases fitting TRBD2. With V trimmed by 5 bases and J by 0 bases, 7 bases remained unmatched. Germline CDR1 reads MNHNS; CDR2 reads SASEGT. The CDR3 loop spans 15 amino acids. CDR3 in DNA: TGTGCCAGCAGTCAACTAAGCGGGGCCTCCTACGAGCAGTACTTC. Its protein is CASSQLSGASYEQYF.

J is TRBJ1-2 and V is TRBV2; no reliable D call. Germline V CDR1 and CDR2: SNHLY, FYNNEI. The germline V and J ends were trimmed by 2 bases and 4 bases, with 11 bases remaining between them. This CDR3 is built from 14 residues. The CDR3 sequence: CASSERRRPYGYTF. The CDR3 DNA reads TGTGCCAGCAGTGAACGTCGCAGACCCTATGGCTACACCTTC. Drawing the rest from reference TRBV2 and TRBJ1-2, the complete variable domain is EPEVTQTPSHQVTQMGQEVILRCVPISNHLYFYWYRQILGQKVEFLVSFYNNEISEKSEIFDDQFSVERPDGSNFTLKIRSTKLEDSAMYFCASSERRRPYGYTFGSGTRLTVV.

Comment on this clone: The junction departs from the called germline gene at one end, perhaps through a read error. The chain recombines TRBV5-1 with TRBJ1-1, with no clear D. CDR3 size: 11 residues. Looked up from germline, CDR1 is SGHRS and CDR2 is YFSETQ. The CDR3 DNA sequence: TGTGCCAGCAGCTTGCGCACTGAAGCTTTCTTT. It is translated as CASSLRTEAFF.

This clone appeared a single time. The gene calls are TRBV4-3 and TRBJ1-1; D remains unclear. The CDR3 length is 16 residues. Trimming took 3 bases from V and 2 from J, leaving 16 bases between them. Germline V gives CDR1 LGHNA, CDR2 YSLEER. The DNA of the CDR3 is TGCGCCAGCAGCCATTTCCTAATTACCGAAAACACTGAAGCTTTCTTT. This translates into CASSHFLITENTEAFF.

The chain is built from TRBV18 and TRBJ2-5; a weak D match, TRBD2 (5 bases). The CDR3 consists of 14 residues. Germline values: CDR1 KGHSH, CDR2 LQKENI. V lost 3 bases and J 5 bases, leaving 13 bases between the germline ends. In DNA, the CDR3 is TGTGCCAGCTCACCTCCGTCGGGGTGGGAGACCCAGTACTTC. Amino acids: CASSPPSGWETQYF.

The J gene is TRBJ2-1, the V gene TRBV7-9; 9 bases map to TRBD1. Germline V gene lookup returns CDR1 SEHNR and CDR2 FQNEAQ (reference sequence). There are 17 residues in the CDR3. V lost 1 base and J lost 8; bases outside the gene matches: 12. The CDR3 protein is CASSLGFGTGLLDEQFF. The CDR3 nucleotides read TGTGCCAGCAGCTTAGGGTTTGGGACAGGGTTATTGGATGAGCAGTTCTTC.

The V call is TRBV7-8, the J call TRBJ1-2; 8 positions match TRBD1. Germline lookup yields CDR1 SGHVS and CDR2 FQNEAQ. The CDR3 contains 16 residues. V trimming: 4 bases; J trimming: 4 bases; junction bases outside the gene matches: 11. CDR3 sequence reads: CASSSDRDRIFYGYTF. As DNA, the CDR3 is TGTGCCAGCAGCTCCGACCGGGACAGGATATTCTATGGCTACACCTTC.

V and J are TRBV6-5 and TRBJ1-2; D uncertain. The CDR3 covers 14 residues. In germline, CDR1 is MNHEY, CDR2 SVGAGI. V lost 0 bases and J 5 bases, leaving 10 bases between the germline ends. The CDR3 sequence is CASSYSRTVYGYTF. The CDR3 coding sequence is TGTGCCAGCAGTTACTCTCGGACGGTATATGGCTACACCTTC.

The chain employs TRBV19 and TRBJ2-7; 10 nucleotides match TRBD2. There are 15 residues in the CDR3. Germline trimming cut 5 bases from V and 2 bases from J; bases unmatched to any gene: 6. Germline values: CDR1 LNHDA, CDR2 SQIVND (reference sequence). CDR3: CASSQTGTSAYEQYF. The CDR3 bases are TGTGCCAGTAGTCAAACCGGGACTAGCGCCTACGAGCAGTACTTC.

The chain has TRBV5-6 and TRBJ1-3; the D is unclear. This CDR3 comprises 14 residues. The germline V gene has CDR1 SGHDT and CDR2 YYEEEE. Trimming left V 0 bases short and J 1 base short, with 5 bases between. The CDR3 sequence is CASSLEGSGNTIYF. The DNA for the CDR3 is TGTGCCAGCAGCTTGGAGGGATCTGGAAACACCATATATTTT.

This sequence joins TRBV5-4 and TRBJ2-7; D is unclear. The ends were cut back, 0 bases at V and 0 bases at J, with 10 bases in the middle. The CDR3 runs to 15 residues. Germline CDR1 is SGHNT and CDR2 is YYREEE (reference sequence). The CDR3 loop reads CASSLGQSSSYEQYF. Here the CDR3 DNA reads TGTGCCAGCAGCTTGGGGCAGTCGAGCTCCTACGAGCAGTACTTC.

The chain carries TRBV4-3 and TRBJ2-3; unclear D gene. Germline V gives CDR1 LGHNA, CDR2 YSLEER. Trimming took 2 bases from V and 2 from J, leaving 8 bases between them. CDR3 length equals 14 residues. CDR3 in amino acids: CASSQRRNTDTQYF. The CDR3 nucleotides are TGCGCCAGCAGCCAAAGGCGGAACACAGATACGCAGTATTTT.

The chain employs TRBV28 and TRBJ1-2; D is uncertain. Per the germline V gene, CDR1 is MDHEN and CDR2 is SYDVKM. Trimming pared 3 bases from V and 0 bases from J, leaving 14 bases between. CDR3 length equals 16 residues. Here the CDR3 DNA reads TGTGCCAGCAGTTTTGGTTGGACTCCCCCTAACTATGGCTACACCTTC. Translating gives CASSFGWTPPNYGYTF.

The rearrangement uses TRBV16 and TRBJ2-7; the D gene is possibly TRBD1 (6 bases). Trimming removed 0 bases at V and 0 bases at J, with 12 bases between. Per germline, CDR1 KGHSY and CDR2 FQNENV. The length of the CDR3 is 16 residues. CDR3 sequence reads: CASSQSSGALSYEQYF. As DNA, the CDR3 is TGTGCCAGCAGCCAATCATCAGGGGCCCTCTCCTACGAGCAGTACTTC.

V usage is TRBV6-5 and J usage is TRBJ2-3; D remains ambiguous. The germline gives CDR1 MNHEY, CDR2 SVGAGI. With 2 bases removed from V and 5 bases from J, the gap between germline ends came to 8 bases. The CDR3 is 13 amino acids. The DNA of the CDR3 is TGTGCCAGCAGTTACGGATTAGGAGATACGCAGTATTTT. Its translation: CASSYGLGDTQYF.

The rearrangement links TRBV19 to TRBJ2-7; D might be TRBD1 (6 bases). The CDR3 is 15 residues long. Germline V lookup: CDR1 LNHDA, CDR2 SQIVND (reference sequence). Trimming cost V 4 bases and J 2 bases, with 15 bases left between them. The CDR3: CASSTGDGPTYEQYF. CDR3 in DNA: TGTGCCAGTAGTACAGGGGACGGCCCAACCTACGAGCAGTACTTC.